The rows below give T cell receptor beta chains drawn from one sample of a study of blood T cell repertoires in COVID-19. Clones were sequenced by immunoSEQ multiplex PCR, and TCRdb holds only the in-frame ones, with some missing. The sample includes more than 200,000 clones, around 84% of them seen just once. Sequences were obtained from peripheral blood. All receptors come from a woman older than 75 with COVID-19, enrolled during active disease. Both conserved end residues are part of each CDR3. Fields, in order: J gene, V gene, D gene, clone size, CDR3 protein, CDR3 DNA. A D gene is named only where the DNA matches it firmly. Clone size is not always given. Where it is, it says once, few, many or a class for expanded clones.

j_call: TRBJ1-2
v_call: TRBV5-5
d_call: TRBD1
clone_size: NA
cdr3_aa: CASSLRQGIMDYGYTF
cdr3_nt: TGTGCCAGCAGCTTAAGACAGGGAATTATGGACTATGGCTACACCTTC

j_call: TRBJ1-1
v_call: TRBV7-2
d_call: NA
clone_size: NA
cdr3_aa: CASSLAIQGEAFF
cdr3_nt: TGTGCCAGCAGCTTAGCGATCCAGGGGGAAGCTTTCTTT

j_call: TRBJ1-2
v_call: TRBV24-1
d_call: NA
clone_size: once
cdr3_aa: CATHARVANYGYTF
cdr3_nt: TGTGCCACCCATGCGAGAGTAGCTAACTATGGCTACACCTTC

j_call: TRBJ2-2
v_call: TRBV5-1
d_call: NA
clone_size: NA
cdr3_aa: CASTDSANTGELFF
cdr3_nt: TGCGCCAGCACCGACAGCGCGAACACCGGGGAGCTGTTTTTT

j_call: TRBJ1-2
v_call: TRBV7-8
d_call: TRBD1
clone_size: once
cdr3_aa: CASSYFRTGNIYGYTF
cdr3_nt: TGTGCCAGCAGCTATTTCCGGACAGGGAACATCTATGGCTACACCTTC

j_call: TRBJ2-3
v_call: TRBV6-5
d_call: TRBD1
clone_size: NA
cdr3_aa: CAISRDRATDTQYF
cdr3_nt: TGTGCCATCTCCCGGGACAGAGCCACAGATACGCAGTATTTT

j_call: TRBJ1-2
v_call: TRBV6-5
d_call: TRBD1
clone_size: few
cdr3_aa: CASSFRGPGGYTF
cdr3_nt: TGTGCCAGCAGTTTCAGGGGGCCGGGAGGCTACACCTTC

j_call: TRBJ1-5
v_call: TRBV11-2
d_call: NA
clone_size: NA
cdr3_aa: CASSLGGSNQPQHF
cdr3_nt: TGTGCCAGCAGCTTGGGAGGGAGCAATCAGCCCCAGCATTTT

j_call: TRBJ1-4
v_call: TRBV7-7
d_call: NA
clone_size: NA
cdr3_aa: CASSSGSNEKLFF
cdr3_nt: TGTGCTAGCAGCTCCGGGTCTAATGAAAAACTGTTTTTT

j_call: TRBJ2-3
v_call: TRBV6-6
d_call: TRBD2
clone_size: once
cdr3_aa: CASSPNLLAGGDTQYF
cdr3_nt: TGTGCCAGCAGTCCTAACCTTTTAGCGGGGGGGGATACGCAGTATTTT

j_call: TRBJ2-3
v_call: TRBV10-3
d_call: NA
clone_size: few
cdr3_aa: CAISDTRGTTSTDTQYF
cdr3_nt: TGTGCCATCAGTGACACAAGGGGGACTACCAGCACAGATACGCAGTATTTT

j_call: TRBJ1-6
v_call: TRBV6-1
d_call: NA
clone_size: NA
cdr3_aa: CASSDQGSNLGSPLHF
cdr3_nt: TGTGCCAGCAGTGATCAGGGGAGCAACTTAGGTTCACCCCTCCACTTT

j_call: TRBJ2-1
v_call: TRBV30
d_call: TRBD1
clone_size: NA
cdr3_aa: CAWSKGAGGSYNEQFF
cdr3_nt: TGTGCCTGGAGTAAGGGGGCAGGGGGCTCCTACAATGAGCAGTTCTTC

j_call: TRBJ2-5
v_call: TRBV2
d_call: NA
clone_size: NA
cdr3_aa: CASSENIPRGAETQYF
cdr3_nt: TGTGCCAGCAGTGAAAATATCCCACGTGGGGCAGAGACCCAGTACTTC

j_call: TRBJ1-2
v_call: TRBV5-1
d_call: NA
clone_size: NA
cdr3_aa: CASSSNYGYTF
cdr3_nt: TGCGCCAGCAGCTCAAACTATGGCTACACCTTC

j_call: TRBJ2-1
v_call: TRBV7-9
d_call: TRBD1
clone_size: NA
cdr3_aa: CASSTPDRGRPNEQFF
cdr3_nt: TGTGCCAGCAGCACTCCTGACAGGGGGAGGCCCAATGAGCAGTTCTTC

j_call: TRBJ2-2
v_call: TRBV5-1
d_call: NA
clone_size: NA
cdr3_aa: CASRPYQNGGELFF
cdr3_nt: TGCGCCAGCAGACCTTATCAGAATGGCGGGGAGCTGTTTTTT

j_call: TRBJ1-1
v_call: TRBV6-6
d_call: TRBD1
clone_size: NA
cdr3_aa: CASSYSGRGDTEAFF
cdr3_nt: TGTGCCAGCAGTTACTCGGGCAGGGGGGACACTGAAGCTTTCTTT

j_call: TRBJ1-5
v_call: TRBV28
d_call: NA
clone_size: NA
cdr3_aa: CASSVQGSNQPQHF
cdr3_nt: TGTGCCAGCAGTGTCCAGGGAAGCAATCAGCCCCAGCATTTT